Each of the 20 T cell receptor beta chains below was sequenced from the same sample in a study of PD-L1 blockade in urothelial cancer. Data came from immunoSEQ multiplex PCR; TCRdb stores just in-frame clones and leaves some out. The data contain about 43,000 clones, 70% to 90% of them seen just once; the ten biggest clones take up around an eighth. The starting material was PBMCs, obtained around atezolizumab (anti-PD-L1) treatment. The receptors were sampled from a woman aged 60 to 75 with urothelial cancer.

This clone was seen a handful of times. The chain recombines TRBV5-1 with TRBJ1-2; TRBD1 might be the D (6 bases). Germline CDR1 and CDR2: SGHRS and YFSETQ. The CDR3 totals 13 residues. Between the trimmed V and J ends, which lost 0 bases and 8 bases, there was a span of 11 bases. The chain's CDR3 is CASSLDGGRGYTF. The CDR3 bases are TGCGCCAGCAGCTTGGATGGGGGCCGAGGCTACACCTTC.

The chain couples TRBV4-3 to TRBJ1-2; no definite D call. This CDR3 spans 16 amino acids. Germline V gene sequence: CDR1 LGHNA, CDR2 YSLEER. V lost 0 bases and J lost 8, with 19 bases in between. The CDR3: CASSQDLARRTLGYTF. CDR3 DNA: TGCGCCAGCAGCCAAGATCTTGCCAGGCGTACTTTGGGCTACACCTTC.

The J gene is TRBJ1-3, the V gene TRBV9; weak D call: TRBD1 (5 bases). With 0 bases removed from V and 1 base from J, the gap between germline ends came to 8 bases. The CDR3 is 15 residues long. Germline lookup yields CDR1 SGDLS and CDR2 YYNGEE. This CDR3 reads CASSVGGASGNTIYF. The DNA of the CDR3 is TGTGCCAGCAGCGTAGGTGGGGCATCTGGAAACACCATATATTTT.

Here the CDR3 reads CASSRTTNTEAFF. In nucleotides, the CDR3 is TGTGCCAGCTCACGGACAACGAACACTGAAGCTTTCTTT. The V call is TRBV18, the J call TRBJ1-1; tentative D call: TRBD1 (5 bases). The germline V gene has CDR1 KGHSH and CDR2 LQKENI. The CDR3 is 13 amino acids. Trimming removed 4 bases from V and 1 base from J, with 7 bases in between.

The CDR3 DNA reads as TGTGCCAGTAGATCATTAGCGGGGAACTCCTACGAGCAGTACTTC. This encodes CASRSLAGNSYEQYF. V usage is TRBV19 and J usage is TRBJ2-7, with TRBD2 matching over 8 bases. The CDR3 is 15 residues long. V was clipped by 6 bases and J by 0 bases; unmatched bases: 7. CDR1 and CDR2 from the germline V gene are LNHDA and SQIVND (reference sequence). Full variable domain (missing parts from reference TRBV19 and TRBJ2-7): DGGITQSPKYLFRKEGQNVTLSCEQNLNHDAMYWYRQDPGQGLRLIYYSQIVNDFQKGDIAEGYSVSREKKESFPLTVTSAQKNPTAFYLCASRSLAGNSYEQYFGPGTRLTVT.

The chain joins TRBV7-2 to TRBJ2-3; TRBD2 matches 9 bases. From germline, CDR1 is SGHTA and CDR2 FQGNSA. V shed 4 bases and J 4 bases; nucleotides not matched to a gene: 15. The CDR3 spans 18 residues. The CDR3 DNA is TGTGCCAGCAGCTGGACGCTAGCGGGAAGGGGGAGCGCAGATACGCAGTATTTT. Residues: CASSWTLAGRGSADTQYF.

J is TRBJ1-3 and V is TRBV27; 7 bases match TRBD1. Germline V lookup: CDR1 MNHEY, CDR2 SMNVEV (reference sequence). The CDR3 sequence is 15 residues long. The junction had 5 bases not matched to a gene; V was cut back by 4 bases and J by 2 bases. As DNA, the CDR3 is TGTGCCAGCAGTTCCTACAGGGGTGCTGGAAACACCATATATTTT. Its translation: CASSSYRGAGNTIYF.

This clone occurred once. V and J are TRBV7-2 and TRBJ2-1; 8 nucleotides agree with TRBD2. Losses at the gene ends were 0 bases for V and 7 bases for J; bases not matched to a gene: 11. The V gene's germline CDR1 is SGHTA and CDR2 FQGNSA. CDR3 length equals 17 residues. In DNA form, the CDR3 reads TGTGCCAGCAGCTTAGCGCGTTTAGCGGGGAATACGAATGAGCAGTTCTTC. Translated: CASSLARLAGNTNEQFF. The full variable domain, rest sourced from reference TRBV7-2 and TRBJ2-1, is GAGVSQSPSNKVTEKGKDVELRCDPISGHTALYWYRQSLGQGLEFLIYFQGNSAPDKSGLPSDRFSAERTGGSVSTLTIQRTQQEDSAVYLCASSLARLAGNTNEQFFGPGTRLTVL.

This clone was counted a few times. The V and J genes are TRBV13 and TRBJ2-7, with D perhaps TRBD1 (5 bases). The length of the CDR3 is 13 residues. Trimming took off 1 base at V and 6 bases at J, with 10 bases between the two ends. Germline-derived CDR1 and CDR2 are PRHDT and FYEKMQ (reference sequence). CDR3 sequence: CASSLVAGREQYF. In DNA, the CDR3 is TGTGCCAGCAGCTTAGTGGCAGGGCGCGAGCAGTACTTC.

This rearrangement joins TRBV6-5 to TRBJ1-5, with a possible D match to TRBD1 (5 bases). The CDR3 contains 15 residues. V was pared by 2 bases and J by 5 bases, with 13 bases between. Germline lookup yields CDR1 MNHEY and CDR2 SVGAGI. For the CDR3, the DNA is TGTGCCAGCAGTTACAAGGCCGGGGGAGATCAGCCCCAGCATTTT. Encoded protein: CASSYKAGGDQPQHF.

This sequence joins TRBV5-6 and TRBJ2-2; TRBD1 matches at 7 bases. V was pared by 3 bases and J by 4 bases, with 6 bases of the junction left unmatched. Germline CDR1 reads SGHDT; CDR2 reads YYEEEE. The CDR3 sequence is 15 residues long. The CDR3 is CASSSLDRPTGELFF. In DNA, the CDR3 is TGTGCCAGCAGCTCCTTGGACAGGCCCACCGGGGAGCTGTTTTTT.

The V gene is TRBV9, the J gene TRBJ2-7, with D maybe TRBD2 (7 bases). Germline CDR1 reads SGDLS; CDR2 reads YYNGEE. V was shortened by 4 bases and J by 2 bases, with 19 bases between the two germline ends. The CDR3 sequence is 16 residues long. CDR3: CASSPLGGRGTYEQYF. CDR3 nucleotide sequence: TGTGCCAGCAGCCCTCTAGGGGGGAGGGGAACCTACGAGCAGTACTTC.

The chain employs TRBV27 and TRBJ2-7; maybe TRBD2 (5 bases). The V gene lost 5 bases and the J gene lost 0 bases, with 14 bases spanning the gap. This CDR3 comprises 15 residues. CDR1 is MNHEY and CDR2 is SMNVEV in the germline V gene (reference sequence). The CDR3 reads CASSLSGRSSYEQYF. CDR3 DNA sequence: TGTGCCAGCAGTCTGAGCGGACGGAGCTCCTACGAGCAGTACTTC.

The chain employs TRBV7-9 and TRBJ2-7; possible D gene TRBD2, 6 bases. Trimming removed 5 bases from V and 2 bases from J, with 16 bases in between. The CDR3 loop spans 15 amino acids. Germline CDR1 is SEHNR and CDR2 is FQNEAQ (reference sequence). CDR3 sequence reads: CASSPTGLPTYEQYF. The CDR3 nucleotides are TGTGCCAGCAGCCCGACGGGACTTCCCACCTACGAGCAGTACTTC. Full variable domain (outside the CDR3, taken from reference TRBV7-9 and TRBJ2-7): DTGVSQNPRHKITKRGQNVTFRCDPISEHNRLYWYRQTLGQGPEFLTYFQNEAQLEKSRLLSDRFSAERPKGSFSTLEIQRTEQGDSAMYLCASSPTGLPTYEQYFGPGTRLTVT.

The CDR3 DNA follows: TGCAGTGCGAGACAGGTCCATGGCTACACCTTC. As protein: CSARQVHGYTF. The J gene is TRBJ1-2, the V gene TRBV20-1; possible D gene TRBD1, 6 bases. V was pared by 6 bases and J by 6 bases, with 11 bases between. The CDR3 loop spans 11 amino acids. Germline V gene lookup returns CDR1 DFQATT and CDR2 SNEGSKA (reference sequence).

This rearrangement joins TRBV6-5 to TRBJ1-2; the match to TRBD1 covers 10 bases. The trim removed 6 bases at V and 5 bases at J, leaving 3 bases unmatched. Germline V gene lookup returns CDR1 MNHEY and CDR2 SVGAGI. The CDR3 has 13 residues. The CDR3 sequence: CASRKGQGYGYTF. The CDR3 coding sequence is TGTGCCAGCAGAAAGGGACAGGGGTATGGCTACACCTTC.

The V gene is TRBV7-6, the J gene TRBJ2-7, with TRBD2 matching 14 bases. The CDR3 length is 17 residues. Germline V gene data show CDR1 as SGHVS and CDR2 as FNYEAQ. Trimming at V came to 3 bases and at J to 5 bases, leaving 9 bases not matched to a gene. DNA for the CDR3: TGTGCCAGCAGCTTGGTGACTAGCGGGAGGGCCGGTAACGAGCAGTACTTC. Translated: CASSLVTSGRAGNEQYF.

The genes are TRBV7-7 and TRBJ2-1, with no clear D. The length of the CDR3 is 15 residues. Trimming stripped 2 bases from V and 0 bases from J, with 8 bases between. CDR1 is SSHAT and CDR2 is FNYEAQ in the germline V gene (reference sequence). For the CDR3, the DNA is TGTGCCAGCAGCTTAAGAGCGAGCTCCTACAATGAGCAGTTCTTC. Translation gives CASSLRASSYNEQFF.

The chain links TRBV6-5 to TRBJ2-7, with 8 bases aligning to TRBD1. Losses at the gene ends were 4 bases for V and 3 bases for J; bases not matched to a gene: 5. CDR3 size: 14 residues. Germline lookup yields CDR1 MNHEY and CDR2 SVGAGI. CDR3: CASSSRTGLYEQYF. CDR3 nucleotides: TGTGCCAGCAGTTCGAGGACAGGGCTCTACGAGCAGTACTTC.

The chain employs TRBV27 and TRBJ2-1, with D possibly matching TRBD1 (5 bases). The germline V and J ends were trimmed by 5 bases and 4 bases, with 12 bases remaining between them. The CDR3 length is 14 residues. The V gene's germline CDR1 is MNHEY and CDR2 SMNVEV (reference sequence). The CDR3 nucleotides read TGTGCCAGCAGTCCGTATGACAGTTACAATGAGCAGTTCTTC. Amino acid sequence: CASSPYDSYNEQFF.